This TCR beta chain stems from a study of blood T cell repertoires in COVID-19. The overall study: Samples representing acute and convalescent COVID-19 were sourced from the United States, Italy and Spain. PBMCs, B-cell-depleted T cells, or T cells provided the cDNA or gDNA that made up the material.

Original methodology: Amplified reference gene primers provided the basis for estimating nucleated cell counts. Assay: immunoSEQ multiplex PCR; the TCRdb copy retains only in-frame clones and omits some. That table supplies the V and J calls and clone size; D and trimming were determined from the DNA. Among under 50,000 clones, 88% were seen once, and the ten largest hold about 10%. V lost 3 bases and J lost 6, with 6 bases in between. The CDR3 loop spans 11 amino acids. Germline V gives CDR1 LGHDT, CDR2 YNNKEL (reference sequence). Source material: peripheral blood. The TCR sequence derives from a man over 45 with active COVID-19. The V and J genes are TRBV3-1 (or the pseudogene TRBV3-2) and TRBJ2-7, with D perhaps matching TRBD2 (5 bases). The CDR3 DNA is TGTGCCAGCAGCCAGAGGGCCGAGCAGTACTTC. Its translation: CASSQRAEQYF.